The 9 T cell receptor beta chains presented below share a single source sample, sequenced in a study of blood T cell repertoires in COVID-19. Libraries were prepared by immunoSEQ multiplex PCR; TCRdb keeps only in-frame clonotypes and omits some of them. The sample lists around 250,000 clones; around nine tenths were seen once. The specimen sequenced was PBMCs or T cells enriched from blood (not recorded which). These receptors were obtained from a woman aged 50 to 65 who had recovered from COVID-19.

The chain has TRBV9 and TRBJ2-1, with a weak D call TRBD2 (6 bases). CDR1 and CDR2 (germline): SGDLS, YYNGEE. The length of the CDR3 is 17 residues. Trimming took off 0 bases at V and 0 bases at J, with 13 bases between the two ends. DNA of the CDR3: TGTGCCAGCAGCGTAGGGGGAGGTGAGGTCTCCTACAATGAGCAGTTCTTC. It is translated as CASSVGGGEVSYNEQFF.

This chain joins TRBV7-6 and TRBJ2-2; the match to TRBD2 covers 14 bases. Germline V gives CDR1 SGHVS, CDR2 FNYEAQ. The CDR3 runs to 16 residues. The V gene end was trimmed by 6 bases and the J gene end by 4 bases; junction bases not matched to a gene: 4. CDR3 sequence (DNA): TGTGCCAGCAGGTCCGGGACTAGCGGGAGCACCGGGGAGCTGTTTTTT. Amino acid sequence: CASRSGTSGSTGELFF.

The CDR3 region is CASSYQGREVFF. The CDR3 nucleotides read TGTGCCAGCAGTTATCAGGGCAGGGAGGTGTTTTTT. This rearrangement joins TRBV6-5 to TRBJ1-4; possible D gene TRBD1, 5 bases. Looked up from germline, CDR1 is MNHEY and CDR2 is SVGAGI. V dropped 3 bases and J dropped 15 bases, with 14 bases sitting between them. The CDR3 loop spans 12 amino acids.

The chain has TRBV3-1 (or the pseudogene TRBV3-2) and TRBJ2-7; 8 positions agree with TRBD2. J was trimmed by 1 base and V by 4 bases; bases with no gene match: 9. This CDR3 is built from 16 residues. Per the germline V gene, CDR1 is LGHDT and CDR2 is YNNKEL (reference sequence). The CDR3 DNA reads TGTGCCAGCAGCCCACCCAGCGGGAGATTATCCTACGAGCAGTACTTC. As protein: CASSPPSGRLSYEQYF.

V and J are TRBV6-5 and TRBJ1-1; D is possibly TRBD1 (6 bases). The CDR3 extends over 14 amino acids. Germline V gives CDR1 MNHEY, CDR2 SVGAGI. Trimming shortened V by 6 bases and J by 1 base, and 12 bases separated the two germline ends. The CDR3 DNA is TGTGCCAGCAGACCCGGACAGTCGAACACTGAAGCTTTCTTT. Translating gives CASRPGQSNTEAFF.

This CDR3 is CASSQDHGSPLHF. In DNA form, the CDR3 reads TGTGCCAGCAGCCAAGATCATGGCTCACCCCTCCACTTT. The chain links TRBV14 to TRBJ1-6, with D unclear. V gave up 0 bases and J gave up 10 bases, with 7 bases separating them. This CDR3 has 13 amino acids. Germline V gene lookup returns CDR1 SGHDN and CDR2 FVKESK.

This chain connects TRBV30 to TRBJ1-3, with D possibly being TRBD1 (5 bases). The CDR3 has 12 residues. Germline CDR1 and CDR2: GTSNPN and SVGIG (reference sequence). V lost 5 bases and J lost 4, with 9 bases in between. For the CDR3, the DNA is TGTGCCTGGCAGGGCGCCGGAAACACCATATATTTT. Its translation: CAWQGAGNTIYF. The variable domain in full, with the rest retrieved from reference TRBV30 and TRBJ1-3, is SQTIHQWPATLVQPVGSPLSLECTVEGTSNPNLYWYRQAAGRGLQLLFYSVGIGQISSEVPQNLSASRPQDRQFILSSKKLLLSDSGFYLCAWQGAGNTIYFGEGSWLTVV.

CDR3 DNA sequence: TGCGCCAGCAGCGAGGGCGGGTTCTCAGAGACCCAGTACTTC. As protein: CASSEGGFSETQYF. The genes are TRBV5-1 and TRBJ2-5; possibly TRBD2 for D (5 bases). V shed 4 bases and J shed 4 bases, with 14 bases lying between them. CDR3 size: 14 residues. Germline loops: CDR1 SGHRS, CDR2 YFSETQ.

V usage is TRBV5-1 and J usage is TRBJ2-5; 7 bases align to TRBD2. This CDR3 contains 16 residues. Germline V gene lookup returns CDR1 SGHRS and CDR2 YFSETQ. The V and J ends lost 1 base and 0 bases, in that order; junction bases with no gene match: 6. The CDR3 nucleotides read TGCGCCAGCAGCTTGATGCCTAGCGGCGACCAAGAGACCCAGTACTTC. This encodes CASSLMPSGDQETQYF.